The rows below give T cell receptor beta chains drawn from one sample of a study of blood T cell repertoires in COVID-19. Measured with immunoSEQ multiplex PCR; TCRdb has only the in-frame clones, and not every one. The sample lists about 180,000 clones; approximately 87% were seen once. Material for sequencing was peripheral blood. These receptors were collected from a man between 65 and 85 years old with active or convalescent COVID-19. Both conserved end residues are part of each CDR3. A D gene is named only where the DNA matches it firmly. Size tells how often a clone was seen (once, few, many) or the class of an expanded clone, and some rows leave it out.

>TRBV9|TRBJ2-3|.|TRBD2
CASSGTSGSGDTQYF
TGTGCCAGCAGCGGGACTAGCGGGAGTGGAGATACGCAGTATTTT
>TRBV6-1|TRBJ1-1|.|TRBD1
CASSDQTGGNTEAFF
TGTGCCAGCAGTGACCAGACAGGGGGCAACACTGAAGCTTTCTTT
>TRBV7-9|TRBJ1-2|few|TRBD1
CASSSQGVGGYTF
TGTGCCAGCAGCTCACAGGGGGTAGGTGGCTACACCTTC
>TRBV7-8|TRBJ2-7|.|TRBD2
CASSSGRVYEQYF
TGTGCCAGCAGCAGCGGGAGAGTCTACGAGCAGTACTTC
>TRBV11-2|TRBJ2-5|.|TRBD1
CASSSQDRQETQYF
TGTGCCAGCAGCTCCCAGGACAGGCAAGAGACCCAGTACTTC
>TRBV7-6|TRBJ2-2|few|TRBD2
CASSFPMAGGGDTGELFF
TGTGCCAGCAGCTTTCCTATGGCGGGAGGAGGGGACACCGGGGAGCTGTTTTTT
>TRBV12-3/TRBV12-4|TRBJ1-2|.|.
CASKRLTSGGYTF
TGTGCCAGCAAGCGCCTTACCAGTGGAGGCTACACCTTC
>TRBV30|TRBJ1-1|.|TRBD1
CAWSTVGTGPTEAFF
TGTGCCTGGAGTACCGTTGGGACAGGGCCCACTGAAGCTTTCTTT
>TRBV5-1|TRBJ1-1|.|TRBD1
CASAPGQLQLRAFF
TGCGCCAGCGCACCGGGACAGCTACAACTGAGAGCTTTCTTT
>TRBV28|TRBJ2-1|.|TRBD1
CASSSSDRLGQFF
TGTGCCAGCAGTTCCTCGGACAGGCTAGGCCAGTTCTTC
>TRBV7-9|TRBJ1-3|.|.
CASSSKGGDSGNTIYF
TGTGCCAGCAGCTCCAAAGGGGGGGACTCTGGAAACACCATATATTTT
>TRBV7-9|TRBJ2-1|.|.
CASSLVFLGGNEQFF
TGTGCCAGCAGCTTAGTATTTTTGGGGGGCAATGAGCAGTTCTTC
>TRBV7-9|TRBJ2-6|.|TRBD1
CASSPGTGYSGANVLTF
TGTGCCAGCAGCCCCGGGACAGGCTACTCTGGGGCCAACGTCCTGACTTTC
>TRBV28|TRBJ2-1|.|.
CASTNFRYNEQFF
TGTGCCAGCACTAACTTCCGGTACAATGAGCAGTTCTTC
>TRBV18|TRBJ2-1|once|TRBD2
CASSLNSHGGNEQFF
TGTGCCAGCTCACTCAATTCGCACGGGGGGAATGAGCAGTTCTTC
>TRBV2|TRBJ2-5|.|TRBD2
CASRRTSWETQYF
TGTGCCAGCAGGCGGACTAGTTGGGAGACCCAGTACTTC
>TRBV24-1|TRBJ2-1|.|.
CATSAQTGGNYNEQFF
TGTGCCACCAGTGCCCAAACCGGCGGGAACTACAATGAGCAGTTCTTC
>TRBV9|TRBJ2-4|once|.
CASSVFSRADIQYF
TGTGCCAGCAGCGTATTTTCCAGGGCGGACATTCAGTACTTC
>TRBV5-1|TRBJ2-3|.|.
CASSPRGTGDTQYF
TGCGCCAGCAGCCCCCGGGGGACCGGAGATACGCAGTATTTT
>TRBV11-2|TRBJ1-1|few|.
CASSYERSAGAEAFF
TGTGCCAGCAGTTACGAGAGGTCGGCTGGCGCTGAAGCTTTCTTT
>TRBV28|TRBJ2-1|.|TRBD2
CASIPGGAYNEQFF
TGTGCCAGCATCCCCGGGGGGGCGTACAATGAGCAGTTCTTC
>TRBV30|TRBJ2-2|.|TRBD2
CAWPGGTSGSSNTGELFF
TGTGCCTGGCCCGGAGGGACTAGCGGGAGCTCGAACACCGGGGAGCTGTTTTTT
>TRBV7-2|TRBJ2-4|.|.
CASSSSDRDIQYF
TGTGCCAGCAGCTCGTCCGATCGGGACATTCAGTACTTC
>TRBV14|TRBJ2-1|.|.
CASSQVGGARSEQFF
TGTGCCAGCAGCCAAGTGGGGGGGGCCAGGTCAGAGCAGTTCTTC
>TRBV27|TRBJ1-6|.|.
CASTSHNSGKNSPLHF
TGTGCCAGCACTTCCCACAATTCAGGCAAAAATTCACCCCTCCACTTT
>TRBV29-1|TRBJ2-7|.|TRBD1
CSVATGTGGRYEQYF
TGCAGCGTTGCGACCGGGACAGGGGGTCGGTACGAGCAGTACTTC
>TRBV4-3|TRBJ2-1|.|.
CASSQDLREDRNEQFF
TGCGCCAGCAGCCAAGATCTGAGGGAGGATCGTAATGAGCAGTTCTTC
>TRBV5-4|TRBJ1-1|.|.
CASSSGQPPGVTEAFF
TGTGCCAGCAGCTCGGGACAACCTCCCGGGGTGACTGAAGCTTTCTTT
>TRBV9|TRBJ2-1|.|TRBD2
CASSTSGGPYNEQFF
TGTGCCAGCAGCACAAGCGGGGGCCCCTACAATGAGCAGTTCTTC
>TRBV30|TRBJ1-6|once|.
CAWSVQHLLSLHF
TGTGCCTGGAGTGTACAGCACCTGTTGTCCCTCCACTTT
>TRBV6-5|TRBJ1-5|.|.
CASSAAGVSNQPQHF
TGTGCCAGCAGCGCGGCGGGGGTAAGCAATCAGCCCCAGCATTTT
>TRBV6-6|TRBJ2-7|.|.
CASTPMGGETYEQYF
TGTGCCAGCACCCCGATGGGGGGAGAGACCTACGAGCAGTACTTC